The rows below give T cell receptor beta chains drawn from one sample of a study of PD-1 blockade in classical Hodgkin lymphoma. The method was immunoSEQ multiplex PCR; TCRdb's version includes in-frame clones alone and lacks a portion of them. The table has 15,000 to 20,000 clones, around four fifths seen once. Specimen: CD4+ T cells from blood, collected at baseline. Source of these receptors: a human donor with classical Hodgkin lymphoma. Each CDR3 is given with its conserved first and last residue. A D gene is named only where the DNA matches it firmly. Some rows have no size entry. The others give once, few or many, or a class for an expanded clone.

D gene	CDR3 length	J gene	clone size	V gene	CDR3 DNA	CDR3 protein
TRBD1	14	TRBJ2-3	NA	TRBV9	TGTGCCAGCAGCGGGGGACAGGTCAGGGATACGCAGTATTTT	CASSGGQVRDTQYF
NA	14	TRBJ1-1	once	TRBV5-1	TGCGCCAGCAGCTTGGATCCGGGAAACACTGAAGCTTTCTTT	CASSLDPGNTEAFF
NA	16	TRBJ1-3	NA	TRBV4-2	TGTGCCAGCAGCCAACCAGGACGGATCTCTGGAAACACCATATATTTT	CASSQPGRISGNTIYF
NA	12	TRBJ2-1	once	TRBV29-1	TGCAGCGCTACTACAGGGAACAATGAGCAGTTCTTC	CSATTGNNEQFF
TRBD1	14	TRBJ2-7	NA	TRBV5-5	TGTGCCAGCAGCAAGGGACAGGGGTCCTACGAGCAGTACTTC	CASSKGQGSYEQYF
NA	12	TRBJ2-3	NA	TRBV2	TGTGCCAGCAACGTTCACGGAGATACGCAGTATTTT	CASNVHGDTQYF
NA	15	TRBJ1-2	NA	TRBV7-9	TGTGCCAGCAGCCCGAAGGGACATCTTAACTATGGCTACACCTTC	CASSPKGHLNYGYTF
NA	16	TRBJ2-7	NA	TRBV6-5	TGTGCCAGCAGTTACTCGAAAGGGTCAGGGTTCTACGAGCAGTACTTC	CASSYSKGSGFYEQYF
NA	16	TRBJ1-1	NA	TRBV5-5	TGTGCCAGCAGCTCCCACATAAAATACAAGAACACTGAAGCTTTCTTT	CASSSHIKYKNTEAFF
TRBD2	14	TRBJ2-3	once	TRBV18	TGTGCCAGCCGGATAGCGGGAGTCACAGATACGCAGTATTTT	CASRIAGVTDTQYF
TRBD1	16	TRBJ1-4	few	TRBV5-1	TGCGCCAGCAGCCCGAATACAGGGGGTATTAATGAAAAACTGTTTTTT	CASSPNTGGINEKLFF
TRBD1	16	TRBJ2-5	NA	TRBV18	TGTGCCAGCTCAAGCCTATGGACAGGGGATCAAGAGACCCAGTACTTC	CASSSLWTGDQETQYF
NA	15	TRBJ1-2	NA	TRBV21-1	TGTGCCAGCAGCAAAGTGGCAGGGTTGGTCCAGGGTTACACCTTC	CASSKVAGLVQGYTF
TRBD1	14	TRBJ2-2	NA	TRBV18	TGTGCCAGCCAGGGACAGGGGGCGACCGGGGAGCTGTTTTTT	CASQGQGATGELFF
NA	12	TRBJ2-1	NA	TRBV5-1	TGCGCCAGCAGCGATCCCGGGACACCGCAGTTCTTC	CASSDPGTPQFF
NA	15	TRBJ1-2	few	TRBV6-6	TGTGCCAGCAGTGTCCACAGGGACGCTAACTATGGCTACACCTTC	CASSVHRDANYGYTF
TRBD2	16	TRBJ2-1	NA	TRBV7-8	TGTGCCAGCAGCCTTCCTAGCGGGCGTTTTAACAATGAGCAGTTCTTC	CASSLPSGRFNNEQFF
TRBD2	14	TRBJ2-1	NA	TRBV7-2	TGTGCCAGTTCACCGGGGGGGCGCAGGTATGAGCAGTTCTTC	CASSPGGRRYEQFF
TRBD2	14	TRBJ2-3	NA	TRBV5-1	TGCGCCAGCAATAGCGGGGGGGCCTTTGATACGCAGTATTTT	CASNSGGAFDTQYF
NA	15	TRBJ1-3	NA	TRBV6-1	TGTGCCAGCAGTGAGGACAGTAGCTCTGGAAACACCATATATTTT	CASSEDSSSGNTIYF
TRBD2	19	TRBJ2-3	once	TRBV27	TGTGCCAGCAGTTTAAGGCTAGCGGGATGGCGGCCTAGCACAGATACGCAGTATTTT	CASSLRLAGWRPSTDTQYF
NA	14	TRBJ1-5	NA	TRBV5-1	TGCGCCAGCAGCGTAGGGTCGGGCAATCAGCCCCAGCATTTT	CASSVGSGNQPQHF
TRBD2	13	TRBJ2-3	NA	TRBV27	TGTGCCAGCGGGAGGGCCGGGACAGATACGCAGTATTTT	CASGRAGTDTQYF
NA	17	TRBJ2-6	NA	TRBV5-4	TGTGCCAGCAGCTTGGGTCAGGGGGGCTCTGGGGCCAACGTCCTGACTTTC	CASSLGQGGSGANVLTF
NA	14	TRBJ2-7	NA	TRBV15	TGTGCCACCAGCCACGCAGGGGTAACCTACGAGCAGTACTTC	CATSHAGVTYEQYF
NA	13	TRBJ2-7	NA	TRBV11-3	TGTGCCAGCAGCGGCTCAGGGGAGGACGAGCAGTACTTC	CASSGSGEDEQYF
NA	13	TRBJ2-1	NA	TRBV10-3	TGTGCCATCAGTGAGGGACAGTACAATGAGCAGTTCTTC	CAISEGQYNEQFF
NA	15	TRBJ2-3	NA	TRBV7-9	TGTGCCAGCAGCCTCGACAGTCCCTACACAGATACGCAGTATTTT	CASSLDSPYTDTQYF
NA	18	TRBJ2-6	NA	TRBV5-5	TGTGCCAGCAGCTTGGGAAGGGGGGCCGCCTCTGGGGCCAACGTCCTGACTTTC	CASSLGRGAASGANVLTF
TRBD1	18	TRBJ1-5	NA	TRBV18	TGTGCCAGCTCACCAGCGTCCGGGACAGGGTGGCTGCGGCAGCCCCAGCATTTT	CASSPASGTGWLRQPQHF
NA	16	TRBJ1-5	few	TRBV4-1	TGCGCCAGCAGCCAAGTGGCAGCATATAGCAATCAGCCCCAGCATTTT	CASSQVAAYSNQPQHF
TRBD1	14	TRBJ1-2	NA	TRBV4-1	TGCGCCAGCAGCCAGCTACAGGGGGCGGGTGGCTACACCTTC	CASSQLQGAGGYTF
TRBD1	15	TRBJ2-7	NA	TRBV27	TGTGCCAGCTCCTCAGGTCTTGACAGGGGGATCGAGCAGTACTTC	CASSSGLDRGIEQYF
NA	19	TRBJ2-5	NA	TRBV18	TGTGCCAGCTCACCAGTCGGGCCGGGGTCGCTTGGACAAGGAGAGACCCAGTACTTC	CASSPVGPGSLGQGETQYF
NA	14	TRBJ2-2	NA	TRBV10-1	TGCGCCAGCAGTAGGGGGACGGAGGACGGGGAGCTGTTTTTT	CASSRGTEDGELFF
NA	16	TRBJ2-3	NA	TRBV10-3	TGTGCCATCCGATCCACCACCGGGACACCAACAGATACGCAGTATTTT	CAIRSTTGTPTDTQYF
NA	14	TRBJ2-2	few	TRBV4-2	TGTGCCAGCAGCTTCTCGAGGGTGACCGGGGAGCTGTTTTTT	CASSFSRVTGELFF
NA	13	TRBJ1-2	NA	TRBV2	TGTGCCGGCCGGGGGTGGGCCTGGGGAGGCTACACCTTC	CAGRGWAWGGYTF
NA	12	TRBJ2-5	NA	TRBV2	TGTGCCAGCAGACAGGAGGGGGAGACCCAGTACTTC	CASRQEGETQYF
TRBD2	17	TRBJ2-3	NA	TRBV5-1	TGCGCCAGCAGCTTGGGGACTAGCGGGAGTGGCACAGATACGCAGTATTTT	CASSLGTSGSGTDTQYF
TRBD1	15	TRBJ1-3	NA	TRBV5-4	TGTGCCAGCAGCCCGGGACAGGGGAGCGGAAACACCATATATTTT	CASSPGQGSGNTIYF
TRBD1	14	TRBJ1-2	NA	TRBV7-3	TGTGCCAGCAGCTCCCCAGGGGGCATGGGTGGCTACACCTTC	CASSSPGGMGGYTF
TRBD1	17	TRBJ1-5	NA	TRBV19	TGTGCCAGTAGTAGGATCCAGGGGGCTGGGGGCAATCAGCCCCAGCATTTT	CASSRIQGAGGNQPQHF
NA	12	TRBJ1-3	NA	TRBV6-1	TGTGCCAGCAGCCCCTCTGGAAACACCATATATTTT	CASSPSGNTIYF
NA	13	TRBJ2-7	NA	TRBV28	TGTGCCAGCAGCAGGACTTACTCCTACGAGCAGTACTTC	CASSRTYSYEQYF
TRBD2	15	TRBJ2-2	NA	TRBV18	TGTGCCAGCTCACGCCTAGCGGGAGCTGCCGGGGAGCTGTTTTTT	CASSRLAGAAGELFF
NA	14	TRBJ1-6	few	TRBV9	TGTGCCAGCAGCGTTAGAGATATAGCCTCACCCCTCCACTTT	CASSVRDIASPLHF
NA	15	TRBJ2-1	NA	TRBV9	TGTGCCAGCAGCTTACTACCTGGCTCCTACAATGAGCAGTTCTTC	CASSLLPGSYNEQFF
NA	12	TRBJ1-2	few	TRBV6-1	TGTGCCAGCAGTGAAATGAGTAGGGGCTACACCTTC	CASSEMSRGYTF
TRBD2	14	TRBJ2-7	NA	TRBV5-1	TGCGCCAGCAGCGACGAGCGGGGGTCCTACGAGCAGTACTTC	CASSDERGSYEQYF